The sample holds many counts of the clone carrying this T cell receptor beta chain. Its antigen is as yet unknown. The data were taken from a study of blood T cells in healthy people across ages. General study results and limits: A strong correlation between TCR beta diversity and naive T cell percentage was seen.

Total RNA was extracted at no less than 6 micrograms per sample. A second roughly 7 to 11 cycle PCR used barcoded and J-beta primers. Each TCR beta cDNA got a 12-nucleotide random molecular identifier. TCRdb independently ran MiXCR on the 5' RACE reads; one entry per CDR3 protein. This sample carries 780,000 or so distinct CDR3 sequences, around 50% of them seen once, and the ten largest clones take roughly 25%. The sequenced sample consisted of blood. The TCR was taken from a man aged 40-55 years in good health.

CDR3 sequence reads: CSARARGEVDTQYF. The DNA of the CDR3 is TGCAGTGCTAGGGCACGTGGGGAGGTGGATACGCAGTATTTT. The V and J genes are TRBV20-1 and TRBJ2-3; possibly TRBD2 for D (6 bases). V was clipped by 3 bases and J by 6 bases, with 16 bases between them. The CDR3 contains 14 residues. CDR1 and CDR2 from the germline V gene are DFQATT and SNEGSKA (reference sequence).